The rows below give T cell receptor beta chains drawn from one sample of a study of blood T cell repertoires in COVID-19. Clones were sequenced by immunoSEQ multiplex PCR, and TCRdb holds only the in-frame ones, with some missing. The profile shows 100,000 to 150,000 clones, approximately 80% of them singletons. The sequenced sample was peripheral blood. These receptors were collected from a man aged 70-80 years with acute or convalescent COVID-19. Each CDR3 is given with its conserved first and last residue. The order of the fields is V gene, clone size, D gene, J gene, CDR3 protein, CDR3 DNA. A D gene is named only where the DNA matches it firmly. Clone size is not always given. Where it is, it says once, few, many or a class for expanded clones.

V gene: TRBV4-2; clone size: -; D gene: -; J gene: TRBJ1-5; CDR3 protein: CASSQDLPDRRHF; CDR3 DNA: TGTGCCAGCAGCCAAGATCTCCCGGACAGAAGACATTTT
V gene: TRBV27; clone size: -; D gene: -; J gene: TRBJ1-1; CDR3 protein: CASSQKPNTEAFF; CDR3 DNA: TGTGCCAGCAGTCAAAAGCCGAACACTGAAGCTTTCTTT
V gene: TRBV18; clone size: -; D gene: TRBD1; J gene: TRBJ1-6; CDR3 protein: CASSPSLGQDDSPLHF; CDR3 DNA: TGTGCCAGCTCACCAAGCCTGGGACAGGACGATTCACCCCTCCACTTT
V gene: TRBV6-5; clone size: -; D gene: -; J gene: TRBJ1-5; CDR3 protein: CASTDIRGFQPQHF; CDR3 DNA: TGTGCCAGCACCGACATCAGGGGATTTCAGCCCCAGCATTTT
V gene: TRBV28; clone size: -; D gene: TRBD2; J gene: TRBJ2-3; CDR3 protein: CASTLRRGGRSTDTQYF; CDR3 DNA: TGTGCCAGCACCCTAAGGCGGGGGGGGCGGAGCACAGATACGCAGTATTTT
V gene: TRBV12-5; clone size: -; D gene: -; J gene: TRBJ2-5; CDR3 protein: CASVSGGETQYF; CDR3 DNA: TGTGCTAGTGTGTCCGGGGGAGAGACCCAGTACTTC
V gene: TRBV11-2; clone size: -; D gene: TRBD2; J gene: TRBJ2-6; CDR3 protein: CASSLDLPPGGPYGANVLTF; CDR3 DNA: TGTGCCAGCAGCTTAGACCTTCCGCCGGGGGGGCCATATGGGGCCAACGTCCTGACTTTC
V gene: TRBV5-4; clone size: -; D gene: -; J gene: TRBJ2-5; CDR3 protein: CASSLVGEETQYF; CDR3 DNA: TGTGCCAGCAGCTTGGTCGGGGAAGAGACCCAGTACTTC
V gene: TRBV2; clone size: -; D gene: -; J gene: TRBJ1-2; CDR3 protein: CASSESWVLGLNGYTF; CDR3 DNA: TGTGCCAGCAGTGAATCCTGGGTGCTAGGATTAAATGGCTACACCTTC
V gene: TRBV5-1; clone size: -; D gene: TRBD1; J gene: TRBJ1-1; CDR3 protein: CASSPRTTGDTEAFF; CDR3 DNA: TGCGCCAGCAGCCCGCGGACGACAGGGGACACTGAAGCTTTCTTT
V gene: TRBV6-5; clone size: -; D gene: -; J gene: TRBJ2-7; CDR3 protein: CASSTTYEQYF; CDR3 DNA: TGTGCCAGCTCCACTACCTACGAGCAGTACTTC
V gene: TRBV5-5; clone size: -; D gene: -; J gene: TRBJ1-1; CDR3 protein: CASSLAGKSAEAFF; CDR3 DNA: TGTGCCAGCAGCTTGGCAGGGAAATCCGCTGAAGCTTTCTTT
V gene: TRBV2; clone size: few; D gene: -; J gene: TRBJ1-1; CDR3 protein: CASSQPPTASMNTEAFF; CDR3 DNA: TGTGCCAGCAGCCAGCCCCCGACAGCCTCCATGAACACTGAAGCTTTCTTT
V gene: TRBV5-3; clone size: -; D gene: -; J gene: TRBJ1-2; CDR3 protein: CARSSLEWLSGSGYTF; CDR3 DNA: TGTGCCAGAAGCTCTCTTGAGTGGCTAAGCGGGAGTGGCTACACCTTC
V gene: TRBV27; clone size: -; D gene: -; J gene: TRBJ1-5; CDR3 protein: CASSLRGGLTQHF; CDR3 DNA: TGTGCCAGCAGTTTGCGGGGGGGACTGACCCAGCATTTT
V gene: TRBV9; clone size: -; D gene: -; J gene: TRBJ1-6; CDR3 protein: CASSVADRNSPLHF; CDR3 DNA: TGTGCCAGCAGCGTAGCGGACAGAAATTCACCCCTCCACTTT
V gene: TRBV9; clone size: -; D gene: TRBD1; J gene: TRBJ1-1; CDR3 protein: CASSVGGTVGSTEAFF; CDR3 DNA: TGTGCCAGCAGCGTAGGCGGGACAGTTGGAAGCACTGAAGCTTTCTTT
V gene: TRBV30; clone size: -; D gene: -; J gene: TRBJ2-7; CDR3 protein: CAWSSRVSYEQYF; CDR3 DNA: TGTGCCTGGAGTAGTCGCGTCTCCTACGAGCAGTACTTC
V gene: TRBV5-1; clone size: -; D gene: TRBD2; J gene: TRBJ2-3; CDR3 protein: CASSPSPGGGRTDTQYF; CDR3 DNA: TGCGCCAGCAGCCCATCCCCCGGCGGGGGACGCACAGATACGCAGTATTTT
V gene: TRBV18; clone size: -; D gene: TRBD1; J gene: TRBJ1-1; CDR3 protein: CASSQRTGQNTEAFF; CDR3 DNA: TGTGCCAGCTCCCAGAGGACAGGGCAGAACACTGAAGCTTTCTTT
V gene: TRBV5-1; clone size: -; D gene: TRBD1; J gene: TRBJ1-2; CDR3 protein: CASSQGDNPGSNYGYTF; CDR3 DNA: TGCGCCAGCAGCCAGGGGGACAACCCTGGTTCTAACTATGGCTACACCTTC
V gene: TRBV27; clone size: -; D gene: TRBD1; J gene: TRBJ2-5; CDR3 protein: CASSLGQGKETQYF; CDR3 DNA: TGTGCCAGCAGTTTGGGACAGGGTAAAGAGACCCAGTACTTC
V gene: TRBV28; clone size: -; D gene: TRBD2; J gene: TRBJ2-1; CDR3 protein: CASSSPGGSSYNEQFF; CDR3 DNA: TGTGCCAGCAGTTCCCCGGGGGGGAGCTCCTACAATGAGCAGTTCTTC
V gene: TRBV25-1; clone size: -; D gene: TRBD1; J gene: TRBJ2-7; CDR3 protein: CASTGTGGTYEQYF; CDR3 DNA: TGTGCCAGCACTGGGACAGGGGGTACCTACGAGCAGTACTTC
V gene: TRBV9; clone size: -; D gene: TRBD2; J gene: TRBJ2-1; CDR3 protein: CASSVEGLAGGPVEQFF; CDR3 DNA: TGTGCCAGCAGCGTAGAGGGACTAGCGGGGGGGCCGGTTGAGCAGTTCTTC
V gene: TRBV19; clone size: -; D gene: -; J gene: TRBJ2-3; CDR3 protein: CASMYRDTQYF; CDR3 DNA: TGTGCCAGTATGTACCGGGATACGCAGTATTTT
V gene: TRBV5-1; clone size: once; D gene: -; J gene: TRBJ1-3; CDR3 protein: CASTLGGVSGNTIYF; CDR3 DNA: TGCGCCAGTACGCTAGGGGGGGTCTCTGGAAACACCATATATTTT
V gene: TRBV19; clone size: -; D gene: -; J gene: TRBJ2-7; CDR3 protein: CASTDPGSSYEQYF; CDR3 DNA: TGTGCCAGTACTGATCCGGGAAGCTCCTACGAGCAGTACTTC
V gene: TRBV28; clone size: -; D gene: TRBD1; J gene: TRBJ1-5; CDR3 protein: CASRAGTGLGQPQHF; CDR3 DNA: TGTGCCAGCAGGGCCGGGACAGGCCTGGGTCAGCCCCAGCATTTT
V gene: TRBV6-5; clone size: few; D gene: -; J gene: TRBJ2-7; CDR3 protein: CASRQGSSYEQYF; CDR3 DNA: TGTGCCAGCAGGCAGGGTAGCTCCTACGAGCAGTACTTC
V gene: TRBV28; clone size: -; D gene: TRBD1; J gene: TRBJ2-1; CDR3 protein: CASSHGQGPRSWQFF; CDR3 DNA: TGTGCCAGCAGCCACGGACAGGGTCCAAGAAGTTGGCAGTTCTTC
V gene: TRBV6-1; clone size: few; D gene: TRBD1; J gene: TRBJ2-1; CDR3 protein: CASSEMAGGPVEQFF; CDR3 DNA: TGTGCCAGCAGTGAAATGGCAGGGGGCCCGGTTGAGCAGTTCTTC
V gene: TRBV19; clone size: -; D gene: -; J gene: TRBJ1-2; CDR3 protein: CASSKGVNYGYTF; CDR3 DNA: TGTGCCAGTTCGAAGGGGGTGAACTATGGCTACACCTTC
V gene: TRBV9; clone size: -; D gene: TRBD2; J gene: TRBJ2-2; CDR3 protein: CASSVVGGATGELFF; CDR3 DNA: TGTGCCAGCAGCGTAGTCGGGGGGGCTACCGGGGAGCTGTTTTTT
V gene: TRBV6-1; clone size: -; D gene: -; J gene: TRBJ2-5; CDR3 protein: CASSDRETQYF; CDR3 DNA: TGTGCCAGCAGTGATAGAGAGACCCAGTACTTC
V gene: TRBV5-1; clone size: -; D gene: -; J gene: TRBJ2-4; CDR3 protein: CASSATPRGGKNIQYF; CDR3 DNA: TGCGCCAGCAGCGCCACCCCAAGGGGGGGCAAAAACATTCAGTACTTC
V gene: TRBV4-1; clone size: -; D gene: TRBD2; J gene: TRBJ2-7; CDR3 protein: CASSQDVTGLAGTYEQYF; CDR3 DNA: TGCGCCAGCAGCCAAGATGTAACAGGACTAGCGGGGACCTACGAGCAGTACTTC
V gene: TRBV6-2/TRBV6-3; clone size: -; D gene: -; J gene: TRBJ1-2; CDR3 protein: CASSYSEESYTF; CDR3 DNA: TGTGCCAGCAGTTACTCGGAGGAGTCCTACACCTTC
V gene: TRBV5-1; clone size: -; D gene: TRBD2; J gene: TRBJ2-1; CDR3 protein: CASSNVASGGYNEQFF; CDR3 DNA: TGCGCCAGCAGCAACGTGGCTAGCGGGGGGTACAATGAGCAGTTCTTC
V gene: TRBV28; clone size: -; D gene: TRBD1; J gene: TRBJ1-2; CDR3 protein: CASSSPPGTGTNGYTF; CDR3 DNA: TGTGCCAGCAGTTCCCCCCCCGGGACAGGGACCAATGGCTACACCTTC
V gene: TRBV4-1; clone size: -; D gene: TRBD1; J gene: TRBJ1-1; CDR3 protein: CASSQVPGQVVEAFF; CDR3 DNA: TGCGCCAGCAGCCAAGTACCGGGACAGGTCGTTGAAGCTTTCTTT
V gene: TRBV6-5; clone size: -; D gene: TRBD1; J gene: TRBJ1-5; CDR3 protein: CASGNDRGFHQPQHF; CDR3 DNA: TGTGCCAGCGGAAATGACAGGGGGTTTCATCAGCCCCAGCATTTT